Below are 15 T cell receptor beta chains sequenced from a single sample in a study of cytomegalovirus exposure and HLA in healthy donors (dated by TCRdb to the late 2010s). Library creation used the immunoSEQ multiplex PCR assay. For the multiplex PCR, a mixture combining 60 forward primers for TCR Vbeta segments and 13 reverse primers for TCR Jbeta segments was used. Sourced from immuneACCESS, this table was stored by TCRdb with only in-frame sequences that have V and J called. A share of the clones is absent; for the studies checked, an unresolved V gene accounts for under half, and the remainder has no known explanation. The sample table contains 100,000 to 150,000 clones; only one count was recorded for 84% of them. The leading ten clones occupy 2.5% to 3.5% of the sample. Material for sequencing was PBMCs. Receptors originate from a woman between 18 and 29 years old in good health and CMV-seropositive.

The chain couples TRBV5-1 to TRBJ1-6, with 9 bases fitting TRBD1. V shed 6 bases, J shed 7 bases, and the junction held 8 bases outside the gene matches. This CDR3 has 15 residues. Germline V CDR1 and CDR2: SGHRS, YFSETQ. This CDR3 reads CASKDETGGNSPLHF. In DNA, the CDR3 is TGCGCCAGCAAAGACGAGACAGGGGGAAATTCACCCCTCCACTTT.

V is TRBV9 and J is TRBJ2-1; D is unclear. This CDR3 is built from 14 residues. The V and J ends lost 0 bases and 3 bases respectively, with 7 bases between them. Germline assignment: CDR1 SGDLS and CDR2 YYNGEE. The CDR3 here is CASSVAPDYNEQFF. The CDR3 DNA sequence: TGTGCCAGCAGCGTAGCACCAGACTACAATGAGCAGTTCTTC.

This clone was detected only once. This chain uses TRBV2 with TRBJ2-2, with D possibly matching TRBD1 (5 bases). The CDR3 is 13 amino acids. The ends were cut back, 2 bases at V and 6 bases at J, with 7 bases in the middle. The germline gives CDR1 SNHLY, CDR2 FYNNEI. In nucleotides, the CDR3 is TGTGCCAGCAGTGAAAAAGGGGCCGGGGAGCTGTTTTTT. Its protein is CASSEKGAGELFF.

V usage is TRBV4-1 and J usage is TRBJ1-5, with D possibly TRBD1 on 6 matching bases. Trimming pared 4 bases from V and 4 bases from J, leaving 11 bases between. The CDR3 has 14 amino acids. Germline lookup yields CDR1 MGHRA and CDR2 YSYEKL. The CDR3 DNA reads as TGCGCCAGCAGCCTCGGACAGTTGAATCAGCCCCAGCATTTT. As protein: CASSLGQLNQPQHF.

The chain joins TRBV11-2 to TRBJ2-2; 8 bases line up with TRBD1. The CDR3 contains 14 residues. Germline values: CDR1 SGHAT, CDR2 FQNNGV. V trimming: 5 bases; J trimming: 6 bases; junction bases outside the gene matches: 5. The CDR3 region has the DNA TGTGCCAGCAGCGCGGACAGGGCGCCCGGGGAGCTGTTTTTT. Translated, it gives CASSADRAPGELFF.

CDR3 nucleotide sequence: TGTGCCAGTAGTGCACCGGGACAGAGCTCCTACAATGAGCAGTTCTTC. This sequence encodes CASSAPGQSSYNEQFF. The V and J genes are TRBV19 and TRBJ2-1; 7 nucleotides align to TRBD1. Per germline, CDR1 LNHDA and CDR2 SQIVND (reference sequence). V gave up 5 bases and J gave up 0 bases; unmatched junction bases: 7. The CDR3 consists of 16 residues.

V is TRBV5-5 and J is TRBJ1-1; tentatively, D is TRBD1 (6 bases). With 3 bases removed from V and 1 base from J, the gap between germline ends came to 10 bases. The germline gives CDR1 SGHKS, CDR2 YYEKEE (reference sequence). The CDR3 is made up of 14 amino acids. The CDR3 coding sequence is TGTGCCAGCAGCTCGACAGGATCGAACACTGAAGCTTTCTTT. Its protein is CASSSTGSNTEAFF.

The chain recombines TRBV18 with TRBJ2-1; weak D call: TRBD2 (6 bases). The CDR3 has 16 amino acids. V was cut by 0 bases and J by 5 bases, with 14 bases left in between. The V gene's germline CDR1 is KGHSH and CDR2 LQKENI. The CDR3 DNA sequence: TGTGCCAGCTCACCACCGAGGAGGGGACTTGACAATGAGCAGTTCTTC. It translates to CASSPPRRGLDNEQFF.

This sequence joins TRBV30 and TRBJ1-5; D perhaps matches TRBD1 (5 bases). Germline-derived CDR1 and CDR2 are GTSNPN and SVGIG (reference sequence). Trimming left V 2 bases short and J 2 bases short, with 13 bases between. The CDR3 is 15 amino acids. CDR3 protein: CAWSMRTGGNQPQHF. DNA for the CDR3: TGTGCCTGGAGTATGCGGACGGGGGGCAATCAGCCCCAGCATTTT. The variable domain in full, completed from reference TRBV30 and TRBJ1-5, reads SQTIHQWPATLVQPVGSPLSLECTVEGTSNPNLYWYRQAAGRGLQLLFYSVGIGQISSEVPQNLSASRPQDRQFILSSKKLLLSDSGFYLCAWSMRTGGNQPQHFGDGTRLSIL.

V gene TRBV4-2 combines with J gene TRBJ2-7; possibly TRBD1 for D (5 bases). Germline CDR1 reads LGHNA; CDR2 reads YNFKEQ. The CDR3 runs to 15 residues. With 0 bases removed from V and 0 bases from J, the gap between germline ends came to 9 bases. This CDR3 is CASSQEKTVSYEQYF. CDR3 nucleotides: TGTGCCAGCAGCCAAGAGAAGACAGTCTCCTACGAGCAGTACTTC.

The CDR3 DNA reads TGTGCCAGCAAGGGCGGGGCCACAGATACGCAGTATTTT. Its protein product is CASKGGATDTQYF. The chain carries TRBV2 and TRBJ2-3, with a possible D match to TRBD2 (6 bases). Germline V lookup: CDR1 SNHLY, CDR2 FYNNEI. The V end lost 7 bases, the J end lost 2 bases, and 10 bases lay between the germline ends. The CDR3 totals 13 residues.

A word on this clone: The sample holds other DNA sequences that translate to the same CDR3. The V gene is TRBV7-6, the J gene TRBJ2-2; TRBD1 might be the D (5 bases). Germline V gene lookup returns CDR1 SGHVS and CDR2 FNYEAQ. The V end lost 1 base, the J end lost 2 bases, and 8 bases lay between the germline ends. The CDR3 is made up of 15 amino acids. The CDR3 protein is CASSLGQGNTGELFF. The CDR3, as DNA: TGTGCCAGCAGCTTAGGGCAGGGCAACACCGGGGAGCTGTTTTTT. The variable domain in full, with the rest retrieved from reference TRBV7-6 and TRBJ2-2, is GAGVSQSPRYKVTKRGQDVALRCDPISGHVSLYWYRQALGQGPEFLTYFNYEAQQDKSGLPNDRFSAERPEGSISTLTIQRTEQRDSAMYRCASSLGQGNTGELFFGEGSRLTVL.

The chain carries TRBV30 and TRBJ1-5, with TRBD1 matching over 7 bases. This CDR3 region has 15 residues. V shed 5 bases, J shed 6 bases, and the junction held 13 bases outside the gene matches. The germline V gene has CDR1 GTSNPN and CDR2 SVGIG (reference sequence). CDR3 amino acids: CAWGSGDSDIQPQHF. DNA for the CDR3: TGTGCCTGGGGGTCCGGGGACAGTGACATTCAGCCCCAGCATTTT.

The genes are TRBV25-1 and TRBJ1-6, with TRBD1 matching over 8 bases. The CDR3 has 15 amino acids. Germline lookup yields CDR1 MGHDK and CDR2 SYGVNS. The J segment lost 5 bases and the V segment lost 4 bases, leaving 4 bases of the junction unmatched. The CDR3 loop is CASSATGVNNSPLHF. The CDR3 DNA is TGTGCCAGCAGTGCGACAGGGGTTAATAATTCACCCCTCCACTTT.

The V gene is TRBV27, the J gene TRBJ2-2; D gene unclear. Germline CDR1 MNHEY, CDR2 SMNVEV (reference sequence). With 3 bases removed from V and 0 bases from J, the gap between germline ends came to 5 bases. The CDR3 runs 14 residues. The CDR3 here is CASSFGPNTGELFF. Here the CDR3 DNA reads TGTGCCAGCAGTTTTGGGCCGAACACCGGGGAGCTGTTTTTT.